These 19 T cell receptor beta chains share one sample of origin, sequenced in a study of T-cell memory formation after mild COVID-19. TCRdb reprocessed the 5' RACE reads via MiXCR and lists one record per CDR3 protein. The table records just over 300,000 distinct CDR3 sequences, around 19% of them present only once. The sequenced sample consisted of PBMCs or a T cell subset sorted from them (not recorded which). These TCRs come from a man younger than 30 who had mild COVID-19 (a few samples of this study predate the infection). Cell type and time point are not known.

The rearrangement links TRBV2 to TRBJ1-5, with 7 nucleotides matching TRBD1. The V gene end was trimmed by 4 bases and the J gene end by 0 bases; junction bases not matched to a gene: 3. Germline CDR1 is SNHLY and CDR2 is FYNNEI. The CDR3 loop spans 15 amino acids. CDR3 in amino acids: CASSGQGLSNQPQHF. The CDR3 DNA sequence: TGTGCCAGCAGTGGACAGGGCCTTAGCAATCAGCCCCAGCATTTT.

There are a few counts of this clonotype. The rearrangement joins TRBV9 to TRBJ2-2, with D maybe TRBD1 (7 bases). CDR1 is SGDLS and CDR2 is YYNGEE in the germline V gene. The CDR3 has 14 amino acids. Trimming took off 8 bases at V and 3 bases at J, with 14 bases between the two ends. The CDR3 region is CASQGGQYTGELFF. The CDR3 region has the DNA TGTGCCAGTCAGGGGGGACAGTACACCGGGGAGCTGTTTTTT.

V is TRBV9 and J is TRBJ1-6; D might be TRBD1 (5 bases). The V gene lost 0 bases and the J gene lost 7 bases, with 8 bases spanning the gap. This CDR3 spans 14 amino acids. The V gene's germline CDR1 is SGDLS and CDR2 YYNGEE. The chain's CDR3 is CASSVEGANSPLHF. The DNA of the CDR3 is TGTGCCAGCAGCGTAGAAGGGGCCAATTCACCCCTCCACTTT.

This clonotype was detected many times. This chain's CDR3 is CASSQPTGGRNEQYF. CDR3 sequence (DNA): TGTGCCAGCAGCCAACCGACAGGGGGCCGGAACGAGCAGTACTTC. The chain links TRBV3-1 to TRBJ2-7; 10 nucleotides line up with TRBD1. J was trimmed by 5 bases and V by 2 bases; bases with no gene match: 6. The CDR3 is 15 residues long. Germline V CDR1 and CDR2: LGHDT, YNNKEL (reference sequence).

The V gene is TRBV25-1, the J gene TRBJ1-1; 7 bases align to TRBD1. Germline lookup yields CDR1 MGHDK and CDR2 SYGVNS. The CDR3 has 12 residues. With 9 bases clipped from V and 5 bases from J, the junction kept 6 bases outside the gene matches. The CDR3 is CASHTGDTEAFF. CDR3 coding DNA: TGTGCCAGTCACACAGGGGATACTGAAGCTTTCTTT.

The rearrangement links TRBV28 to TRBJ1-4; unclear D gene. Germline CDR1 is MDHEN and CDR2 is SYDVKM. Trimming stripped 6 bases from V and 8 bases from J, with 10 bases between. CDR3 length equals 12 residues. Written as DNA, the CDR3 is TGTGCCAGCAGCCAGTCGGGAGAAAAACTGTTTTTT. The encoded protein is CASSQSGEKLFF.

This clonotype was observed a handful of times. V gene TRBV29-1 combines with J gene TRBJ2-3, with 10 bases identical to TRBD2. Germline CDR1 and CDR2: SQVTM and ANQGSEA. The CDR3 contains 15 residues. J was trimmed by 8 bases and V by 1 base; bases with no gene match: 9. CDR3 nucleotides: TGCAGCGTTGAAGTCGTAGCGGGGGGCGGGGGTACGCAGTATTTT. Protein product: CSVEVVAGGGGTQYF.

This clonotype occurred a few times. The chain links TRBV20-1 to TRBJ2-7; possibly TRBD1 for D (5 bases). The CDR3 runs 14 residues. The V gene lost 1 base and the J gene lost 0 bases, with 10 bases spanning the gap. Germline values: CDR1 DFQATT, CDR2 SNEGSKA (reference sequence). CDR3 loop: CSARGRASSYEQYF. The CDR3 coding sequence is TGCAGTGCTAGAGGCAGGGCGAGCTCCTACGAGCAGTACTTC.

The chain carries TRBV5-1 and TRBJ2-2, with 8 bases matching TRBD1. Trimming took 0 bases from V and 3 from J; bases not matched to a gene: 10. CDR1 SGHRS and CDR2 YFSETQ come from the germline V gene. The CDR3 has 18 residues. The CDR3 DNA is TGCGCCAGCAGCTTGGGGTCTGGGGACAGGAGATACACCGGGGAGCTGTTTTTT. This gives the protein CASSLGSGDRRYTGELFF.

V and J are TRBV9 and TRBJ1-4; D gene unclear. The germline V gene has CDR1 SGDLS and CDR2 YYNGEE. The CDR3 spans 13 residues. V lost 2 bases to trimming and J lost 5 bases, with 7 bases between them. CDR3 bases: TGTGCCAGCAGCGTGGGGTTCAATGAAAAACTGTTTTTT. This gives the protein CASSVGFNEKLFF.

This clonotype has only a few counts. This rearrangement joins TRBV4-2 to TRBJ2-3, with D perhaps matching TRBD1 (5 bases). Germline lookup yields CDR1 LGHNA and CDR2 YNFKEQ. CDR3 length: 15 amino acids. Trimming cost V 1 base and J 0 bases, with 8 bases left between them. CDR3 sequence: CASSQVTASTDTQYF. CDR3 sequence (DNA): TGTGCCAGCAGCCAAGTGACAGCTAGCACAGATACGCAGTATTTT.

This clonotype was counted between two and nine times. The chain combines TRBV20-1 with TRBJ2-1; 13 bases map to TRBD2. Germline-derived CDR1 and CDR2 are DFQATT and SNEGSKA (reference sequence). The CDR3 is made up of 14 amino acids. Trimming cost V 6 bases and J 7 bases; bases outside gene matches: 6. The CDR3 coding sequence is TGCAGTGCAGACACTAGCGGGGGGGCTAATGAGCAGTTCTTC. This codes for CSADTSGGANEQFF.

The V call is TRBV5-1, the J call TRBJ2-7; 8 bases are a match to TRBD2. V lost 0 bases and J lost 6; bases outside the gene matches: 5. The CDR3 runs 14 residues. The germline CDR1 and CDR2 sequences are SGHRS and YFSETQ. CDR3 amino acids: CASSLGPSGSEQYV. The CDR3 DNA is TGCGCCAGCAGCTTGGGGCCTAGCGGGTCCGAGCAGTACGTC.

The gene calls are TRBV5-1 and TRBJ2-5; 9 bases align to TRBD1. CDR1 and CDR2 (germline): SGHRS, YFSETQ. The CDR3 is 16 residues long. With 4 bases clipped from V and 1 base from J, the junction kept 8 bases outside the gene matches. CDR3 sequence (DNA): TGCGCCAGCAGCCTGGTAGGACAGGGGTTCCAAGAGACCCAGTACTTC. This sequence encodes CASSLVGQGFQETQYF.

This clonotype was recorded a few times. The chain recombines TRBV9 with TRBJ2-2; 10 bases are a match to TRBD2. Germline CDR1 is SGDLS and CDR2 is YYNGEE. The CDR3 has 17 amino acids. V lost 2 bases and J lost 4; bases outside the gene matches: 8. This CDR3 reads CASSVGLSGGATGELFF. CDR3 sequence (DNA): TGTGCCAGCAGCGTCGGACTAAGCGGGGGGGCCACCGGGGAGCTGTTTTTT.

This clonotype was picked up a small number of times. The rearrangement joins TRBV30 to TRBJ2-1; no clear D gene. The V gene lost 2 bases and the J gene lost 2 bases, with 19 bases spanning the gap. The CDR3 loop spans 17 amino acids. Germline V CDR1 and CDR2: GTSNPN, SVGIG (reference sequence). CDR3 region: CAWSSIGWRKTYNEQFF. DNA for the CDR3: TGTGCCTGGAGTTCCATAGGATGGCGGAAGACCTACAATGAGCAGTTCTTC.

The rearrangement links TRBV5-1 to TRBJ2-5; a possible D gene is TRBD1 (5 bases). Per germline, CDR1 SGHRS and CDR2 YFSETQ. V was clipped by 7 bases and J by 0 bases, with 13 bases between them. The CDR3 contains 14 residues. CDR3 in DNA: TGCGCCAGCTCATATGGGGCCAACCAAGAGACCCAGTACTTC. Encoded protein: CASSYGANQETQYF.

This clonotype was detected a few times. The CDR3 sequence: CASSLAGTPRYF. For the CDR3, the DNA is TGTGCCAGCAGTTTGGCCGGGACCCCCCGTTACTTC. The genes are TRBV12-3 or TRBV12-4 and TRBJ2-5; D possibly matches TRBD1 or TRBD2 (5 bases each). The CDR3 length is 12 residues. The V end lost 3 bases, the J end lost 14 bases, and 16 bases lay between the germline ends.

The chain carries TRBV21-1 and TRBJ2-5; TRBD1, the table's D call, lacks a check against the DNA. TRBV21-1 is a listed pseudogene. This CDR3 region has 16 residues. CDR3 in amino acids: CASSPRATPLTRGPYF. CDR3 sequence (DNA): TGTGCCAGCAGCCCCCGGGCGACTCCGCTTACTCGTGGCCCGTACTTC.